The T cell receptor (beta chain) described here comes from a study of T cells in Graves' hyperthyroidism and ophthalmopathy. CDR1 and CDR2 from the germline V gene are MNHNS and SASEGT. V lost 11 bases and J 6 bases, leaving 19 bases between the germline ends. CDR3 length equals 14 residues. This clonotype was found a few times. RNA transcripts were the template for amplifying TCR beta CDR3 regions. Initially, a first-round RT-PCR of the TCR CDR3 employed the HTBI primer set. TCRdb re-called the multiplex PCR reads through MiXCR, storing one row per CDR3 protein. This sample has some 490,000 distinct CDR3 sequences, with 20% to 25% found just once.

Sequences were obtained from blood. The origin of this receptor is a woman between 65 and 79 years old with Graves' ophthalmopathy. J is TRBJ2-2 and V is TRBV6-1, with a tentative D call TRBD2 (6 bases). The DNA for the CDR3 is TGTGCCGGAGGGGCCGCCGGGGTCCCCGGGGAGCTGTTTTTT. Translated: CAGGAAGVPGELFF.